The 21 T cell receptor beta chains given below trace back to one sample, sequenced in a study of T cell responses to AZD1222 COVID-19 vaccine. Here immunoSEQ multiplex PCR was the method, and the copy in TCRdb shows in-frame clones only, minus some. The table lists about 120,000 clones, 85% to 95% of them singletons. This specimen was peripheral blood, taken 28 days after the second AZD1222 dose. The receptors were sampled from an adult who received the AZD1222 COVID-19 vaccine.

This chain uses TRBV28 with TRBJ2-6; D not certain. This CDR3 contains 16 residues. V gave up 8 bases and J gave up 0 bases, with 14 bases separating them. Germline V lookup: CDR1 MDHEN, CDR2 SYDVKM. This CDR3 reads CASGLPGRSGANVLTF. For the CDR3, the DNA is TGTGCCAGCGGTCTTCCGGGCCGCTCTGGGGCCAACGTCCTGACTTTC.

V usage is TRBV5-1 and J usage is TRBJ2-2; TRBD2 is a possible D gene (6 bases). This CDR3 is 15 amino acids long. The germline CDR1 and CDR2 sequences are SGHRS and YFSETQ. Trimming shortened V by 6 bases and J by 0 bases, and 12 bases separated the two germline ends. The CDR3 DNA reads as TGCGCCAGCAATGATGGCGGGACGAACACCGGGGAGCTGTTTTTT. It codes for CASNDGGTNTGELFF.

The rearrangement joins TRBV19 to TRBJ2-4, with 8 positions matching TRBD2. The trim removed 3 bases at V and 8 bases at J, leaving 18 bases unmatched. CDR1 and CDR2 (germline): LNHDA, SQIVND (reference sequence). The CDR3 is made up of 18 amino acids. CDR3 loop: CASSIRSTGGPGRDIQYF. CDR3 coding DNA: TGTGCCAGTAGTATTCGGTCGACGGGAGGGCCTGGAAGGGACATTCAGTACTTC.

This sequence joins TRBV3-1 (or the pseudogene TRBV3-2) and TRBJ2-1; TRBD1 aligns across 10 bases. CDR3 size: 16 residues. Germline lookup yields CDR1 LGHDT and CDR2 YNNKEL (reference sequence). V gave up 6 bases and J gave up 2 bases; unmatched junction bases: 7. The CDR3 loop is CASSSLGTGAYNEQFF. The DNA of the CDR3 is TGTGCCAGCAGTTCGTTAGGGACAGGGGCCTACAATGAGCAGTTCTTC.

The rearrangement joins TRBV6-5 to TRBJ1-2; 7 bases are a match to TRBD1. The CDR3 is 12 amino acids. V lost 4 bases to trimming and J lost 8 bases; unmatched junction nucleotides: 4. From germline, CDR1 is MNHEY and CDR2 SVGAGI. CDR3 residues: CASSWDSRGYTF. The CDR3, as DNA: TGTGCCAGCAGTTGGGACAGCCGAGGCTACACCTTC.

J is TRBJ2-6 and V is TRBV7-9, with a weak D call TRBD1 (5 bases). The length of the CDR3 is 19 residues. V gave up 4 bases and J gave up 0 bases, with 19 bases separating them. Per the germline V gene, CDR1 is SEHNR and CDR2 is FQNEAQ (reference sequence). The CDR3: CASSSSPQDTNSGANVLTF. The CDR3 DNA reads as TGTGCCAGCAGCTCGAGTCCACAGGACACCAACTCTGGGGCCAACGTCCTGACTTTC.

This sequence joins TRBV5-8 and TRBJ1-1; D remains unclear. Deletions cut 4 bases from V and 0 bases from J, with 7 bases between. This CDR3 is 13 amino acids long. Germline V gives CDR1 SGHTS, CDR2 YDEGEE. The CDR3 nucleotides read TGTGCCAGCAGCCAACAGTTGAACACTGAAGCTTTCTTT. It encodes CASSQQLNTEAFF.

The V call is TRBV28, the J call TRBJ2-7; D is unclear. The CDR3 runs to 10 residues. Germline V CDR1 and CDR2: MDHEN, SYDVKM. V was clipped by 8 bases and J by 5 bases, with 7 bases between them. The DNA for the CDR3 is TGTGCCAGCGCATACCACGAGCAGTACTTC. It translates to CASAYHEQYF.

The chain links TRBV27 to TRBJ2-7, with TRBD2 matching 8 bases. The ends lost 5 bases at V and 3 bases at J; junction bases unmatched: 12. The CDR3 loop spans 16 amino acids. CDR1 and CDR2 from the germline V gene are MNHEY and SMNVEV (reference sequence). CDR3 loop: CASSTPRGGRIYEQYF. Written as DNA, the CDR3 is TGTGCCAGCAGTACACCCCGGGGCGGGAGGATCTACGAGCAGTACTTC.

The chain carries TRBV27 and TRBJ2-1; 10 bases agree with TRBD2. V lost 3 bases, J lost 5 bases, and 7 bases stayed unmatched. The CDR3 extends over 16 amino acids. Germline V gene sequence: CDR1 MNHEY, CDR2 SMNVEV (reference sequence). The CDR3 is CASSFLAGEGNNEQFF. CDR3 sequence (DNA): TGTGCCAGCAGTTTCCTAGCGGGAGAAGGTAACAATGAGCAGTTCTTC.

The CDR3 bases are TGCGCCAGCAGCCAAGGAGGGGACAGCTATAACACCGGGGAGCTGTTTTTT. Protein: CASSQGGDSYNTGELFF. V gene TRBV4-1 combines with J gene TRBJ2-2; TRBD1 matches at 7 bases. The V and J ends lost 1 base and 2 bases, in that order; junction bases with no gene match: 7. CDR3 length equals 17 residues. In germline, CDR1 is MGHRA, CDR2 YSYEKL.

This chain joins TRBV28 and TRBJ2-3; D unresolved. Germline CDR1 reads MDHEN; CDR2 reads SYDVKM. V was shortened by 3 bases and J by 0 bases, with 10 bases between the two germline ends. This CDR3 contains 15 residues. The DNA of the CDR3 is TGTGCCAGCAGTTTGAGCCCGCAAAGCACAGATACGCAGTATTTT. It yields the protein CASSLSPQSTDTQYF.

On this clone itself: In the same sample, other DNA sequences code for this CDR3. The J gene is TRBJ2-7, the V gene TRBV11-2; D is perhaps TRBD2 (5 bases). Germline V gene lookup returns CDR1 SGHAT and CDR2 FQNNGV. The V end was cut by 3 bases, the J end by 0 bases, with 6 bases between. The CDR3 consists of 13 residues. The DNA of the CDR3 is TGTGCCAGCAGCTTGGAGGTCTCCTACGAGCAGTACTTC. It translates to CASSLEVSYEQYF.

CDR3 sequence: CASSVGPSGSSETQYF. The DNA for the CDR3 is TGTGCCAGCAGCGTAGGTCCTAGCGGGAGCTCAGAGACCCAGTACTTC. V gene TRBV9 combines with J gene TRBJ2-5, with 10 bases identical to TRBD2. Trimming took 0 bases from V and 4 from J; bases not matched to a gene: 6. CDR3 length: 16 residues. CDR1 and CDR2 from the germline V gene are SGDLS and YYNGEE.

The chain combines TRBV7-9 with TRBJ2-1; D is uncertain. Germline CDR1 is SEHNR and CDR2 is FQNEAQ (reference sequence). V was pared by 7 bases and J by 0 bases, with 10 bases between. The CDR3 has 14 amino acids. Here the CDR3 DNA reads TGTGCCAGCATCCAAGTAGGCTCCTACAATGAGCAGTTCTTC. Amino acid sequence: CASIQVGSYNEQFF. Full variable domain (rest looked up from reference TRBV7-9 and TRBJ2-1): DTGVSQNPRHKITKRGQNVTFRCDPISEHNRLYWYRQTLGQGPEFLTYFQNEAQLEKSRLLSDRFSAERPKGSFSTLEIQRTEQGDSAMYLCASIQVGSYNEQFFGPGTRLTVL.

The chain recombines TRBV18 with TRBJ2-5; TRBD1 might be the D (6 bases). Per the germline V gene, CDR1 is KGHSH and CDR2 is LQKENI. V was clipped by 1 base and J by 4 bases, with 7 bases between them. The CDR3 covers 13 residues. CDR3 region: CASSPRTAETQYF. The CDR3, as DNA: TGTGCCAGCTCACCACGGACAGCAGAGACCCAGTACTTC. Filled out from reference TRBV18 and TRBJ2-5, the complete variable domain reads NAGVMQNPRHLVRRRGQEARLRCSPMKGHSHVYWYRQLPEEGLKFMVYLQKENIIDESGMPKERFSAEFPKEGPSILRIQQVVRGDSAAYFCASSPRTAETQYFGPGTRLLVL.

The chain employs TRBV7-2 and TRBJ2-3; D is unclear. The CDR3 covers 14 residues. Trimming took 5 bases from V and 4 from J, leaving 13 bases between them. The germline V gene encodes CDR1 SGHTA and CDR2 FQGNSA. The CDR3 nucleotides are TGTGCCAGCAGCCGGCCGACGGAGTCAGATACGCAGTATTTT. Translating gives CASSRPTESDTQYF.

The chain links TRBV28 to TRBJ1-4; D is perhaps TRBD1 (5 bases). The CDR3 has 15 residues. V was trimmed by 3 bases and J by 10 bases, leaving 18 bases between them. Per germline, CDR1 MDHEN and CDR2 SYDVKM. The CDR3 spells CASSFSGTPRGKLFF. As DNA, the CDR3 is TGTGCCAGCAGTTTCTCCGGGACTCCTAGGGGAAAACTGTTTTTT.

V is TRBV19 and J is TRBJ2-7, with 11 bases matching TRBD1. The CDR3 spans 15 residues. Germline V gene lookup returns CDR1 LNHDA and CDR2 SQIVND (reference sequence). With V trimmed by 4 bases and J by 2 bases, 4 bases remained unmatched. The CDR3 DNA follows: TGTGCCAGTAGTAGCGGACAGGGGGCCACCTACGAGCAGTACTTC. Translated, it gives CASSSGQGATYEQYF.

Concerning this clone: Other DNA sequences in this sample translate to the same CDR3. The chain uses TRBV20-1 and TRBJ2-5, with unresolved D. From germline, CDR1 is DFQATT and CDR2 SNEGSKA (reference sequence). The CDR3 totals 10 residues. The germline V and J ends were trimmed by 3 bases and 5 bases, with 4 bases remaining between them. This chain's CDR3 is CSASLETQYF. In DNA, the CDR3 is TGCAGTGCTAGCTTGGAGACCCAGTACTTC.

The chain combines TRBV12-3 or TRBV12-4 with TRBJ2-3; 7 positions match TRBD2. V was pared by 3 bases and J by 5 bases, with 2 bases of the junction left unmatched. The CDR3 is 13 residues long. DNA of the CDR3: TGTGCCAGCAGTTTGGGGGGGGAAGATACGCAGTATTTT. Translated, it gives CASSLGGEDTQYF.